Following are 19 T cell receptor beta chains from one sample sequenced in a study of T cell responses to AZD1222 COVID-19 vaccine (dated by TCRdb to about 2021). The method behind the library was the immunoSEQ multiplex PCR assay. Held by TCRdb, this immuneACCESS table contains in-frame sequences only and omits some clones. Under half of the omission traces to an unresolved V gene where checked; the cause of the rest is unknown. The sample contains fewer than 200,000 clones, around 90% of them found a single time. The ten top clones hold 0.4% to 0.5% of the sample. Taken with the paper, the label for time point translates to: baseline before first vaccination. The material sequenced was peripheral blood, taken on day 0 of AZD1222 vaccination. The receptors shown here come from an adult in good health.

V is TRBV28 and J is TRBJ1-2; tentative D call: TRBD1 (5 bases). With 4 bases removed from V and 6 bases from J, the gap between germline ends came to 12 bases. This CDR3 has 13 residues. Germline V lookup: CDR1 MDHEN, CDR2 SYDVKM. CDR3 loop: CASSYGGRNGYTF. As DNA, the CDR3 is TGTGCCAGCAGTTACGGGGGAAGGAATGGCTACACCTTC.

J is TRBJ1-1 and V is TRBV29-1; perhaps TRBD1 as D (5 bases). CDR3 length: 15 residues. Looked up from germline, CDR1 is SQVTM and CDR2 is ANQGSEA. With 4 bases removed from V and 0 bases from J, the gap between germline ends came to 15 bases. The CDR3 reads CSVGGTSLMNTEAFF. The CDR3 DNA follows: TGCAGCGTTGGGGGGACTTCTCTCATGAACACTGAAGCTTTCTTT.

The rearrangement joins TRBV25-1 to TRBJ2-7; a weak D match, TRBD1 (6 bases). The CDR3 consists of 15 residues. V was clipped by 5 bases and J by 7 bases, with 21 bases between them. CDR1 is MGHDK and CDR2 is SYGVNS in the germline V gene. CDR3 nucleotides: TGTGCCAGCAGTCCCAATGGACAGAAGTCTCAGGAGCAGTACTTC. Its protein product is CASSPNGQKSQEQYF.

The rearrangement joins TRBV9 to TRBJ2-2, with D perhaps matching TRBD2 (6 bases). Trimming shortened V by 3 bases and J by 4 bases, and 13 bases separated the two germline ends. Germline CDR1 reads SGDLS; CDR2 reads YYNGEE. The CDR3 runs to 15 residues. CDR3 amino acids: CASSAPDYLTGELFF. The CDR3 DNA sequence: TGTGCCAGCAGCGCCCCGGACTACCTCACCGGGGAGCTGTTTTTT.

The chain has TRBV28 and TRBJ2-5; D is possibly TRBD2 (6 bases). Germline CDR1 is MDHEN and CDR2 is SYDVKM. The CDR3 is 19 amino acids. V was cut by 4 bases and J by 5 bases, with 29 bases left in between. The CDR3 sequence: CASSSSVGRILIGLETQYF. DNA for the CDR3: TGTGCCAGCAGTTCCTCTGTCGGGAGAATCCTCATCGGGCTGGAGACCCAGTACTTC.

This chain connects TRBV19 to TRBJ2-7, with 8 bases matching TRBD2. The CDR3 spans 13 residues. Germline CDR1 and CDR2: LNHDA and SQIVND (reference sequence). The trim removed 6 bases at V and 0 bases at J, leaving 1 base unmatched. The DNA for the CDR3 is TGTGCCAGTAGGGGGACTAGCTCCTACGAGCAGTACTTC. It translates to CASRGTSSYEQYF. The entire variable domain, with the rest obtained from reference TRBV19 and TRBJ2-7, is as follows: DGGITQSPKYLFRKEGQNVTLSCEQNLNHDAMYWYRQDPGQGLRLIYYSQIVNDFQKGDIAEGYSVSREKKESFPLTVTSAQKNPTAFYLCASRGTSSYEQYFGPGTRLTVT.

This clone has a single count. The V call is TRBV11-2, the J call TRBJ2-1; 12 bases map to TRBD2. V lost 9 bases, J lost 7 bases, and 10 bases stayed unmatched. Germline lookup yields CDR1 SGHAT and CDR2 FQNNGV. The CDR3 runs 15 residues. CDR3 sequence reads: CASVRLAGVENEQFF. CDR3 DNA: TGTGCCAGTGTTAGACTAGCGGGAGTAGAAAATGAGCAGTTCTTC.

On this clone: Germline is not matched at one junction end, which may reflect a read error. The rearrangement links TRBV7-7 to TRBJ2-2; tentative D call: TRBD2 (5 bases). The germline V gene encodes CDR1 SSHAT and CDR2 FNYEAQ (reference sequence). The CDR3 has 16 amino acids. This CDR3 is CASSLERLPHTGELFF. The CDR3, as DNA: TGTGCTAGCAGCTTAGAAAGACTACCCCACACCGGGGAGCTGTTTTTT.

This sequence joins TRBV5-8 and TRBJ1-6, with D maybe TRBD1 (6 bases). V was shortened by 4 bases and J by 9 bases, with 11 bases between the two germline ends. CDR1 is SGHTS, CDR2 YDEGEE, per germline. CDR3 length equals 13 residues. CDR3 coding DNA: TGTGCCAGCAGCCGACAGGAGAGTTCACCCCTCCACTTT. Protein: CASSRQESSPLHF.

This clone was seen a handful of times. Other DNA variants within this sample encode the same CDR3. The chain joins TRBV7-9 to TRBJ1-4; the match to TRBD1 covers 7 bases. Germline CDR1 SEHNR, CDR2 FQNEAQ (reference sequence). Unmatched junction bases numbered 6, after V lost 1 base and J lost 7 bases. This CDR3 is built from 15 residues. CDR3 sequence: CASSLGTGGREKLFF. DNA for the CDR3: TGTGCCAGCAGCTTAGGGACAGGAGGTCGTGAAAAACTGTTTTTT. Supplemented by reference TRBV7-9 and TRBJ1-4, the full variable domain reads DTGVSQNPRHKITKRGQNVTFRCDPISEHNRLYWYRQTLGQGPEFLTYFQNEAQLEKSRLLSDRFSAERPKGSFSTLEIQRTEQGDSAMYLCASSLGTGGREKLFFGSGTQLSVL.

This clone has only a few counts. The V call is TRBV9, the J call TRBJ2-3; a possible D gene is TRBD2 (5 bases). The CDR3 has 14 amino acids. With 7 bases removed from V and 0 bases from J, the gap between germline ends came to 12 bases. The V gene's germline CDR1 is SGDLS and CDR2 YYNGEE. The CDR3 loop reads CASSSPISTDTQYF. The DNA of the CDR3 is TGTGCCAGCTCTAGCCCTATCAGCACAGATACGCAGTATTTT.

The chain combines TRBV3-1 (or the pseudogene TRBV3-2) with TRBJ1-1; D may be TRBD1 (5 bases). CDR3 length: 13 amino acids. Trimming took off 7 bases at V and 0 bases at J, with 9 bases between the two ends. Germline-derived CDR1 and CDR2 are LGHDT and YNNKEL (reference sequence). The CDR3 nucleotides read TGTGCCAGCACCCCGACAGTGAACACTGAAGCTTTCTTT. This encodes CASTPTVNTEAFF.

The chain is built from TRBV6-2 or TRBV6-3 and TRBJ1-6; D is unresolved. This CDR3 is 14 amino acids long. The V gene's germline CDR1 is MNHEY and CDR2 SVGEGT. V dropped 0 bases and J dropped 10 bases, with 10 bases sitting between them. The CDR3 here is CASSYSIGSSPLHF. CDR3 sequence (DNA): TGTGCCAGCAGTTACTCGATAGGGTCCTCACCCCTCCACTTT.

The chain links TRBV7-2 to TRBJ1-4, with D uncertain. The germline CDR1 and CDR2 sequences are SGHTA and FQGNSA. V dropped 5 bases and J dropped 4 bases, with 8 bases sitting between them. This CDR3 is built from 13 residues. CDR3 protein: CASSLSVNEKLFF. In nucleotides, the CDR3 is TGTGCCAGCAGCCTTTCAGTTAATGAAAAACTGTTTTTT.

The chain combines TRBV7-2 with TRBJ2-7; possibly TRBD1 for D (6 bases). Germline-derived CDR1 and CDR2 are SGHTA and FQGNSA. The V and J ends lost 8 bases and 2 bases respectively, with 19 bases between them. CDR3 length: 15 amino acids. Here the CDR3 DNA reads TGTGCCAGCGCACAGGGCCCTCTTCCGGCCTACGAGCAGTACTTC. Its translation: CASAQGPLPAYEQYF.

The V and J genes are TRBV10-3 and TRBJ2-5, with 9 nucleotides matching TRBD2. Germline loops: CDR1 ENHRY, CDR2 SYGVKD. V shed 11 bases, J shed 1 base, and the junction held 8 bases outside the gene matches. The CDR3 has 14 residues. The CDR3 DNA sequence: TGTGCCGCGGGGGGGGGCCCAGCCCAAGAGACCCAGTACTTC. It encodes CAAGGGPAQETQYF.

This sequence joins TRBV30 and TRBJ1-5; tentatively, D is TRBD1 (5 bases). The V end was cut by 5 bases, the J end by 3 bases, with 11 bases between. The CDR3 has 13 residues. The V gene's germline CDR1 is GTSNPN and CDR2 SVGIG (reference sequence). The CDR3 DNA sequence: TGTGCCTGGGACGGGGGTCCCAATCAGCCCCAGCATTTT. Residues: CAWDGGPNQPQHF.

The chain combines TRBV19 with TRBJ1-3; D not resolved. Trimming took 5 bases from V and 0 from J, leaving 17 bases between them. The CDR3 runs 17 residues. CDR1 is LNHDA, CDR2 SQIVND, per germline (reference sequence). In DNA, the CDR3 is TGTGCCAGTAGTCAGTCGTCAGGAGATTACTCTGGAAACACCATATATTTT. It yields the protein CASSQSSGDYSGNTIYF.

The rearrangement uses TRBV19 and TRBJ2-2; 7 nucleotides agree with TRBD1. J was trimmed by 4 bases and V by 10 bases; bases with no gene match: 6. The CDR3 is made up of 13 amino acids. The germline V gene has CDR1 LNHDA and CDR2 SQIVND (reference sequence). The CDR3 loop is CATLPGGTGELFF. CDR3 in DNA: TGTGCCACCTTGCCAGGGGGCACCGGGGAGCTGTTTTTT.